The 24 T cell receptor beta chains below were found in one sample sequenced in a study of STAT3 mutations in large granular lymphocyte leukemia. What these receptors recognize is not known. Regarding the study as a whole: At least one immunodominant TCR beta clonotype appeared in every T-cell large granular lymphocyte leukemia patient.

Measured with immunoSEQ multiplex PCR; TCRdb has only the in-frame clones, and not every one. This table has 6,000 or so clones, roughly 34% appearing once. Material: peripheral blood mononuclear cells. These receptors all come from a middle-aged woman with T-cell large granular lymphocyte leukemia. Some clones in this sample may be carry-over from other donors' samples.

This clone was counted a few times. The CDR3 DNA sequence: TGTGCCAGCAGCCCTCGAGGGAGCTACGAGCAGTACTTC. Its translation is CASSPRGSYEQYF. The rearrangement joins TRBV7-8 to TRBJ2-7; D is possibly TRBD2 (5 bases). The CDR3 length is 13 residues. The germline CDR1 and CDR2 sequences are SGHVS and FQNEAQ. The V gene lost 5 bases and the J gene lost 3 bases, with 11 bases spanning the gap.

There are a few counts of this clone. CDR3 residues: CASSSRQLGRYWDNEQFF. The CDR3 coding sequence is TGTGCCAGCAGCTCACGACAGTTGGGGAGATATTGGGACAATGAGCAGTTCTTC. The rearrangement uses TRBV7-9 and TRBJ2-1; either TRBD1 or TRBD2 may supply D (5 bases each). The CDR3 runs 18 residues. V was shortened by 4 bases and J by 5 bases, with 24 bases between the two germline ends. Germline V gene lookup returns CDR1 SEHNR and CDR2 FQNEAQ (reference sequence). Full variable domain (missing parts from reference TRBV7-9 and TRBJ2-1): DTGVSQNPRHKITKRGQNVTFRCDPISEHNRLYWYRQTLGQGPEFLTYFQNEAQLEKSRLLSDRFSAERPKGSFSTLEIQRTEQGDSAMYLCASSSRQLGRYWDNEQFFGPGTRLTVL.

The rearrangement uses TRBV6-5 and TRBJ2-5; maybe TRBD1 (6 bases). From germline, CDR1 is MNHEY and CDR2 SVGAGI. The V end was cut by 6 bases, the J end by 5 bases, with 16 bases between. The CDR3 loop spans 14 amino acids. The CDR3 sequence: CASRDQGLGETQYF. Written as DNA, the CDR3 is TGTGCCAGCAGAGACCAGGGGCTGGGGGAGACCCAGTACTTC.

The chain uses TRBV5-6 and TRBJ2-6; no reliable D call. The germline V and J ends were trimmed by 4 bases and 1 base, with 9 bases remaining between them. This CDR3 comprises 15 residues. Germline CDR1 reads SGHDT; CDR2 reads YYEEEE. CDR3 DNA: TGTGCCAGCAGCCCCTGGGCATCTGGGGCCAACGTCCTGACTTTC. Translating gives CASSPWASGANVLTF.

The table lists this clone with a few counts. The V gene is TRBV29-1, the J gene TRBJ2-5, with 8 bases matching TRBD2. Germline V gene lookup returns CDR1 SQVTM and CDR2 ANQGSEA. The J segment lost 5 bases and the V segment lost 6 bases, leaving 2 bases of the junction unmatched. This CDR3 is built from 11 residues. This CDR3 reads CSVGRGETQYF. CDR3 nucleotides: TGCAGCGTCGGGAGGGGTGAGACCCAGTACTTC. Filled out from reference TRBV29-1 and TRBJ2-5, the complete variable domain reads SAVISQKPSRDICQRGTSLTIQCQVDSQVTMMFWYRQQPGQSLTLIATANQGSEATYESGFVIDKFPISRPNLTFSTLTVSNMSPEDSSIYLCSVGRGETQYFGPGTRLLVL.

A few counts support this clone. This rearrangement joins TRBV7-2 to TRBJ1-4; D gene uncertain. This CDR3 spans 13 amino acids. Germline V gene data show CDR1 as SGHTA and CDR2 as FQGNSA. Trimming stripped 5 bases from V and 13 bases from J, with 17 bases between. The CDR3 DNA follows: TGTGCCAGCAGCCTCTCAGACTGGGAAGGACTGTTTTTT. Protein product: CASSLSDWEGLFF. The variable domain in full, completed from reference TRBV7-2 and TRBJ1-4, reads GAGVSQSPSNKVTEKGKDVELRCDPISGHTALYWYRQSLGQGLEFLIYFQGNSAPDKSGLPSDRFSAERTGGSVSTLTIQRTQQEDSAVYLCASSLSDWEGLFFGSGTQLSVL.

The chain couples TRBV28 to TRBJ1-2; 7 positions match TRBD1. CDR1 is MDHEN and CDR2 is SYDVKM in the germline V gene. Trimming removed 2 bases from V and 6 bases from J; junction bases left unmatched: 3. The CDR3 sequence is 13 residues long. CDR3 in amino acids: CASSLLTGDGYTF. The DNA of the CDR3 is TGTGCCAGCAGTTTACTTACAGGGGATGGCTACACCTTC.

The chain links TRBV27 to TRBJ1-5; 7 bases fit TRBD1. This CDR3 spans 15 amino acids. Germline assignment: CDR1 MNHEY and CDR2 SMNVEV (reference sequence). J gave up 0 bases and V 5 bases, and 4 bases lay outside the gene matches. The CDR3 nucleotides read TGTGCCAGCAGTCCACAGGGGATTAGCAATCAGCCCCAGCATTTT. Residues: CASSPQGISNQPQHF.

The table lists this clone with a few counts. The genes are TRBV28 and TRBJ2-7; D is undetermined. The CDR3 covers 13 residues. The V end was cut by 3 bases, the J end by 6 bases, with 12 bases between. Per germline, CDR1 MDHEN and CDR2 SYDVKM. CDR3 DNA: TGTGCCAGCAGTTTTAGGTATAGGGTCGAGCAGTACTTC. Its translation: CASSFRYRVEQYF.

Only a few counts were recorded for this clone. The rearrangement joins TRBV4-1 to TRBJ2-7; a possible D gene is TRBD2 (6 bases). Trimming took 8 bases from V and 2 from J, leaving 16 bases between them. This CDR3 contains 14 residues. Germline V lookup: CDR1 MGHRA, CDR2 YSYEKL. CDR3: CASQTGTGAYEQYF. The DNA for the CDR3 is TGCGCCAGCCAAACCGGGACTGGGGCCTACGAGCAGTACTTC.

This rearrangement joins TRBV7-2 to TRBJ2-7, with 13 bases identical to TRBD2. The CDR3 loop spans 17 amino acids. CDR1 and CDR2 from the germline V gene are SGHTA and FQGNSA. Trimming took 5 bases from V and 2 from J; bases not matched to a gene: 9. CDR3 in amino acids: CASSLRTSGRPPYEQYF. The CDR3 nucleotides read TGTGCCAGCAGCCTAAGGACTAGCGGGAGACCCCCCTACGAGCAGTACTTC.

The chain recombines TRBV28 with TRBJ2-3; a weak D match, TRBD1 (5 bases). This CDR3 region has 12 residues. The V gene lost 3 bases and the J gene lost 8 bases, with 9 bases spanning the gap. Germline CDR1 MDHEN, CDR2 SYDVKM. CDR3: CASSFRAGTQYF. CDR3 DNA sequence: TGTGCCAGCAGTTTCAGGGCCGGTACGCAGTATTTT. The whole variable domain, remainder taken from reference TRBV28 and TRBJ2-3, is DVKVTQSSRYLVKRTGEKVFLECVQDMDHENMFWYRQDPGLGLRLIYFSYDVKMKEKGDIPEGYSVSREKKERFSLILESASTNQTSMYLCASSFRAGTQYFGPGTRLTVL.

Comments on this clone: A far larger clone is one nucleotide away, so this likely arose from a read error. The chain employs TRBV7-1 and TRBJ2-1; 7 nucleotides match TRBD1. TRBV7-1 is an open reading frame, and its role is uncertain. This CDR3 contains 14 residues. CDR3 sequence reads: CVSSEGQMYNEQFF. The CDR3 nucleotides read TGTGTCAGCAGCGAGGGACAGATGTACAATGAGCAGTTCTTC.

The J gene is TRBJ1-2, the V gene TRBV27; 7 bases fit TRBD1. J gave up 0 bases and V 2 bases, and 0 bases lay outside the gene matches. The CDR3 is made up of 14 amino acids. CDR1 and CDR2 from the germline V gene are MNHEY and SMNVEV (reference sequence). CDR3 bases: TGTGCCAGCAGTTTAGACAGGGCTAACTATGGCTACACCTTC. This translates into CASSLDRANYGYTF.

This clone was observed a few times. The chain has TRBV7-2 and TRBJ1-5, with D hard to call. The CDR3 has 13 residues. V was pared by 1 base and J by 4 bases, with 5 bases between. Germline V gene lookup returns CDR1 SGHTA and CDR2 FQGNSA. The CDR3 region is CASSLGLNQPQHF. The CDR3, as DNA: TGTGCCAGCAGCTTAGGGTTGAATCAGCCCCAGCATTTT.

The J gene is TRBJ2-1, the V gene TRBV5-3, with 7 nucleotides matching TRBD1. TRBV5-3 is treated as an ORF (open reading frame) with a function not yet certain. Trimming cost V 8 bases and J 4 bases; bases outside gene matches: 9. This CDR3 region has 14 residues. This CDR3 reads CASSEGQMYNEQFF. DNA of the CDR3: TGTGCCAGCAGCGAGGGACAGATGTACAATGAGCAGTTCTTC.

As concerns this clone: The sample contains more than one DNA sequence encoding this CDR3. The chain carries TRBV5-4 and TRBJ1-1, with 7 bases lining up with TRBD1. The germline CDR1 and CDR2 sequences are SGHNT and YYREEE (reference sequence). Trimming took 2 bases from V and 1 from J; bases not matched to a gene: 2. The CDR3 totals 14 residues. The CDR3 here is CASSLRDRNTEAFF. CDR3 sequence (DNA): TGTGCCAGCAGCTTAAGGGACAGGAACACTGAAGCTTTCTTT.

The chain couples TRBV7-9 to TRBJ2-1; 9 bases align to TRBD1. This CDR3 is built from 14 residues. Germline V lookup: CDR1 SEHNR, CDR2 FQNEAQ (reference sequence). V trimming: 7 bases; J trimming: 8 bases; junction bases outside the gene matches: 9. For the CDR3, the DNA is TGTGCCAGCAACAGGGACAGGGTGGCCGATGAGCAGTTCTTC. The encoded protein is CASNRDRVADEQFF.

The chain is built from TRBV7-9 and TRBJ2-7; 8 bases align to TRBD2. Germline V gene lookup returns CDR1 SEHNR and CDR2 FQNEAQ (reference sequence). Trimming cost V 5 bases and J 3 bases; bases outside gene matches: 6. This CDR3 region has 14 residues. CDR3 residues: CASSPGTSIYEQYF. CDR3 in DNA: TGTGCCAGCAGCCCTGGGACTAGTATCTACGAGCAGTACTTC.

This clone came up a few times. The J gene is TRBJ1-2, the V gene TRBV5-1; perhaps TRBD1 as D (6 bases). CDR1 and CDR2 (germline): SGHRS, YFSETQ. V was trimmed by 5 bases and J by 2 bases, leaving 10 bases between them. The CDR3 totals 13 residues. The CDR3 loop is CASSGGPNYGYTF. CDR3 DNA sequence: TGCGCCAGCAGTGGGGGGCCAAACTATGGCTACACCTTC.

The gene calls are TRBV14 and TRBJ1-6; D not certain. From germline, CDR1 is SGHDN and CDR2 FVKESK. V lost 5 bases and J 3 bases, leaving 2 bases between the germline ends. This CDR3 spans 12 amino acids. The CDR3 sequence is CASSNYNSPLHF. The CDR3 DNA sequence: TGTGCCAGCAGCAACTATAATTCACCCCTCCACTTT.

This clone has only a few counts. The CDR3 coding sequence is TGTGCCATCAGGGGTTCGGGACAGGGGGCCGCAGATACGCAGTATTTT. Protein product: CAIRGSGQGAADTQYF. The gene calls are TRBV10-3 and TRBJ2-3; 12 bases are shared with TRBD1. The CDR3 has 16 residues. V trimming: 6 bases; J trimming: 4 bases; junction bases outside the gene matches: 8. CDR1 and CDR2 (germline): ENHRY, SYGVKD.

This chain uses TRBV30 with TRBJ2-7, with D possibly matching TRBD2 (5 bases). Germline V gene lookup returns CDR1 GTSNPN and CDR2 SVGIG (reference sequence). The CDR3 is 12 residues long. Deletions cut 5 bases from V and 0 bases from J, with 8 bases between. The chain's CDR3 is CAWGSNSYEQYF. The CDR3 bases are TGTGCCTGGGGGAGTAACTCCTACGAGCAGTACTTC. The full variable domain, rest sourced from reference TRBV30 and TRBJ2-7, is SQTIHQWPATLVQPVGSPLSLECTVEGTSNPNLYWYRQAAGRGLQLLFYSVGIGQISSEVPQNLSASRPQDRQFILSSKKLLLSDSGFYLCAWGSNSYEQYFGPGTRLTVT.

The CDR3 region is CASSQRDPDTQYF. The CDR3 coding sequence is TGCGCCAGCAGCCAACGGGACCCGGATACGCAGTATTTT. The V and J genes are TRBV4-1 and TRBJ2-3; the D gene could be TRBD1 or TRBD2 (5 bases each). CDR1 and CDR2 from the germline V gene are MGHRA and YSYEKL. The CDR3 is 13 residues long. V was cut by 2 bases and J by 6 bases, with 9 bases left in between.